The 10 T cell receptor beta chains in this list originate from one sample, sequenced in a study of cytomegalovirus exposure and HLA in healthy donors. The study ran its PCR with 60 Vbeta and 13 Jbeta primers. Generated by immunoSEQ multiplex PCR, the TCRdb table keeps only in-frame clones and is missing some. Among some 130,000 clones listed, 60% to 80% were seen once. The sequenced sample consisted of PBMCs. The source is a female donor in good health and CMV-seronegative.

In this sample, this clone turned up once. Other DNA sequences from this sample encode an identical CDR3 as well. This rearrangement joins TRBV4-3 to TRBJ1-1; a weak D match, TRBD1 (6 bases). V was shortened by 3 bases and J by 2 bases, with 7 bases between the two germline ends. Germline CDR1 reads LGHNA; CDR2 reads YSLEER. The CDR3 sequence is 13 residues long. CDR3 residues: CASSQGANTEAFF. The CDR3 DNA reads TGCGCCAGCAGCCAGGGGGCTAACACTGAAGCTTTCTTT.

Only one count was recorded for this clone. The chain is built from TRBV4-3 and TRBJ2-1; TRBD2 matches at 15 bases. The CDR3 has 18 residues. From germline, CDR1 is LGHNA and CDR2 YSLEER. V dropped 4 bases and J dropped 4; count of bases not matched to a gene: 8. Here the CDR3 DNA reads TGCGCCAGCAGCCCCCGGGGACTAGCGGGAGGAGGGTACAATGAGCAGTTCTTC. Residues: CASSPRGLAGGGYNEQFF.

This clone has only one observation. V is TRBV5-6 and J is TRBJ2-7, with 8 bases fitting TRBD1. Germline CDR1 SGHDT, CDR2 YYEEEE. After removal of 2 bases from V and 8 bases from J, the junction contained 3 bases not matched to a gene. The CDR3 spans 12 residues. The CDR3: CASSFQGAQQYF. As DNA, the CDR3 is TGTGCCAGCAGCTTCCAGGGGGCCCAGCAGTACTTC.

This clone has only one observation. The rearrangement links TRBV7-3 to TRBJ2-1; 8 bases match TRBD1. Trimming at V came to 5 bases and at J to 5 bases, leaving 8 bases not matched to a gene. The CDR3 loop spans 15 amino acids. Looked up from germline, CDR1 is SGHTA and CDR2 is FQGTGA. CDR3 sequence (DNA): TGTGCCAGCAGCGTCGGACAGGGCACTCACAATGAGCAGTTCTTC. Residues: CASSVGQGTHNEQFF.

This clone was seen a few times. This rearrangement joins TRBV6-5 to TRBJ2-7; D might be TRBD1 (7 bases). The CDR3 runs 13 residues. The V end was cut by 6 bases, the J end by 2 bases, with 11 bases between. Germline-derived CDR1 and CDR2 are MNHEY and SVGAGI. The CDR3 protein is CASSPRGAYEQYF. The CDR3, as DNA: TGTGCCAGCAGCCCCAGGGGGGCCTACGAGCAGTACTTC.

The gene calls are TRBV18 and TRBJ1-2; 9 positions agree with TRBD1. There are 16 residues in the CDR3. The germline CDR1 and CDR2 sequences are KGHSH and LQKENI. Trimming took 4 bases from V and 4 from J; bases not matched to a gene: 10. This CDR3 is CASSLTGGVPRYGYTF. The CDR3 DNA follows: TGTGCCAGCTCACTCACAGGGGGCGTGCCCCGCTATGGCTACACCTTC.

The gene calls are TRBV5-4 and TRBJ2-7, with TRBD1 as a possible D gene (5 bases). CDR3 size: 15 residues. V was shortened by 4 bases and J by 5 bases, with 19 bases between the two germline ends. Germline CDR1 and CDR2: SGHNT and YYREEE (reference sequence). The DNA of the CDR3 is TGTGCCAGCAGCCCCATGACATCCCTAGGGGACGAGCAGTACTTC. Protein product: CASSPMTSLGDEQYF. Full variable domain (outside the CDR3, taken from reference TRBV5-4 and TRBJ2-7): ETGVTQSPTHLIKTRGQQVTLRCSSQSGHNTVSWYQQALGQGPQFIFQYYREEENGRGNFPPRFSGLQFPNYSSELNVNALELDDSALYLCASSPMTSLGDEQYFGPGTRLTVT.

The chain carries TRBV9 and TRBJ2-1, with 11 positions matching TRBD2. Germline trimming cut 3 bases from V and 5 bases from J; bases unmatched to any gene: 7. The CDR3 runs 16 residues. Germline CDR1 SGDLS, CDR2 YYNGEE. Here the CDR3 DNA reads TGTGCCAGCAGCGGGCGAGGGACTAGCGGTCACAATGAGCAGTTCTTC. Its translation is CASSGRGTSGHNEQFF. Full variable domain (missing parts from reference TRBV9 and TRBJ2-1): DSGVTQTPKHLITATGQRVTLRCSPRSGDLSVYWYQQSLDQGLQFLIQYYNGEERAKGNILERFSAQQFPDLHSELNLSSLELGDSALYFCASSGRGTSGHNEQFFGPGTRLTVL.

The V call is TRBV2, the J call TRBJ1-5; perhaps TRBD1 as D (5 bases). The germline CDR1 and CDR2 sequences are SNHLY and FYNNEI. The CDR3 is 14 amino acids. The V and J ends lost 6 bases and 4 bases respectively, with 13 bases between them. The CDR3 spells CASRYDRLNQPQHF. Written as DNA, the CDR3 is TGTGCCAGCAGGTACGACAGATTAAATCAGCCCCAGCATTTT.

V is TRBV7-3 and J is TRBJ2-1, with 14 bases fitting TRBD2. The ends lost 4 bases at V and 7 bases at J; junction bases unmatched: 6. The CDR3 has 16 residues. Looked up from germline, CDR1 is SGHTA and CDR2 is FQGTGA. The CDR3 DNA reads TGTGCCAGCAGCTCCGACCGACTAGCGGGAGGGAATGAGCAGTTCTTC. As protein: CASSSDRLAGGNEQFF.